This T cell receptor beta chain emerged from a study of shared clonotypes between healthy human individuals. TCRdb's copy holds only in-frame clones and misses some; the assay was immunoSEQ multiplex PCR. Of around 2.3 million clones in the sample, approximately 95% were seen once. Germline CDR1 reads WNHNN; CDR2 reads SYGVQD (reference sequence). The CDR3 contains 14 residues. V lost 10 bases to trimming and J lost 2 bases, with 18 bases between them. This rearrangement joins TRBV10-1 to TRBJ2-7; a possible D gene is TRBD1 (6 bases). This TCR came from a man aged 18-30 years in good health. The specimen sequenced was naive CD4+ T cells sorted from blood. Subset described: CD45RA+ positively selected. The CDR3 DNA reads TGCGCCAACACGGACAGTCGAAGAACCTACGAGCAGTACTTC. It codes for CANTDSRRTYEQYF.